The 26 T cell receptor beta chains below all came from one sample that was sequenced in a study of T cell repertoires in cytomegalovirus infection. What these receptors recognize is not known. TCRdb re-analysed the reads in MiXCR, keeping a single row per CDR3 protein. The profile shows around 360,000 distinct CDR3 sequences, nearly 35% of them singletons. This sample comprised cultured PBMCs, obtained from culture after CMV antigen stimulation. These receptors were collected from a human donor in good health (CMV status not recorded). Some clones in this sample may be carry-over from other donors' samples.

A single count supports this clonotype. This chain joins TRBV5-4 and TRBJ2-5; 12 bases fit TRBD2. Germline-derived CDR1 and CDR2 are SGHNT and YYREEE (reference sequence). This CDR3 is 14 amino acids long. V was clipped by 6 bases and J by 10 bases; unmatched bases: 10. CDR3 loop: CASKSRTSGIGQYF. The DNA of the CDR3 is TGTGCCAGCAAATCTAGGACTAGCGGGATCGGCCAGTACTTC.

This clonotype has a handful of counts. The CDR3 nucleotides are TGTGCCAGCAGCTTACAGGGGGAAAAGTACAATGAGCAGTTCTTC. Protein: CASSLQGEKYNEQFF. The J gene is TRBJ2-1, the V gene TRBV7-6, with 7 bases aligning to TRBD1. V lost 2 bases to trimming and J lost 4 bases; unmatched junction nucleotides: 5. The CDR3 totals 15 residues. Germline CDR1 and CDR2: SGHVS and FNYEAQ.

This chain's CDR3 is CASSAKGGPEQYF. DNA of the CDR3: TGTGCCAGCAGCGCCAAGGGGGGGCCCGAGCAGTACTTC. The rearrangement uses TRBV7-8 and TRBJ2-7, with D possibly being TRBD2 (7 bases). The length of the CDR3 is 13 residues. Trimming removed 5 bases from V and 6 bases from J, with 14 bases in between. Looked up from germline, CDR1 is SGHVS and CDR2 is FQNEAQ.

The sample holds many counts of this clonotype. The rearrangement joins TRBV7-2 to TRBJ2-3; 12 bases are shared with TRBD1. In germline, CDR1 is SGHTA, CDR2 FQGNSA. The CDR3 length is 15 residues. Losses at the gene ends were 5 bases for V and 4 bases for J; bases not matched to a gene: 4. The CDR3 sequence is CASSKGTGGPDTQYF. CDR3 in DNA: TGTGCCAGCAGCAAGGGGACAGGGGGCCCAGATACGCAGTATTTT.

This chain uses TRBV6-2 or TRBV6-3 with TRBJ2-6, with D uncertain. The germline gives CDR1 MNHEY, CDR2 SVGEGT. The CDR3 runs 14 residues. The germline V and J ends were trimmed by 6 bases and 18 bases, with 24 bases remaining between them. The CDR3 bases are TGTGCCAGCAGCCCCGCACAGATCCCCGGTATGTCGACTTTC. Its protein is CASSPAQIPGMSTF.

This clonotype has just a few counts. The chain recombines TRBV4-3 with TRBJ1-3; possibly TRBD1 for D (5 bases). Germline assignment: CDR1 LGHNA and CDR2 YSLEER. V was shortened by 3 bases and J by 9 bases, with 12 bases between the two germline ends. This CDR3 has 13 amino acids. The CDR3: CASSQPQGATIYF. DNA for the CDR3: TGCGCCAGCAGCCAGCCACAAGGGGCCACCATATATTTT.

This sequence joins TRBV6-6 and TRBJ1-3; D is possibly TRBD1 (6 bases). This CDR3 region has 15 residues. Germline V gene lookup returns CDR1 MNHNY and CDR2 SVGAGI (reference sequence). V dropped 2 bases and J dropped 0 bases, with 8 bases sitting between them. The CDR3 sequence is CASSYGGNSGNTIYF. The CDR3 nucleotides are TGTGCCAGCAGTTACGGGGGCAACTCTGGAAACACCATATATTTT.

This clonotype was seen a handful of times. The J gene is TRBJ2-1, the V gene TRBV7-6; 7 bases are shared with TRBD2. V shed 5 bases, J shed 4 bases, and the junction held 11 bases outside the gene matches. Germline V gene data show CDR1 as SGHVS and CDR2 as FNYEAQ. The CDR3 loop spans 16 amino acids. Here the CDR3 reads CASSGLDGRSYNEQFF. The DNA for the CDR3 is TGTGCCAGCAGCGGTCTAGACGGGAGGTCATACAATGAGCAGTTCTTC.

The rearrangement links TRBV12-5 to TRBJ1-2; 8 positions agree with TRBD1. With V trimmed by 2 bases and J by 2 bases, 1 base remained unmatched. This CDR3 is 14 amino acids long. The V gene's germline CDR1 is LGHNT and CDR2 FRNRAP. Written as DNA, the CDR3 is TGTGCTAGTGGTTTGCGGGACAGGAACTATGGCTACACCTTC. This gives the protein CASGLRDRNYGYTF.

A few counts support this clonotype. This chain links TRBV7-8 with TRBJ1-1; unclear D gene. With 8 bases removed from V and 2 bases from J, the gap between germline ends came to 12 bases. From germline, CDR1 is SGHVS and CDR2 FQNEAQ. The CDR3 is made up of 13 amino acids. The DNA for the CDR3 is TGTGCCAGCCTCATTGGAGCAAACACTGAAGCTTTCTTT. Translating gives CASLIGANTEAFF.

The gene calls are TRBV29-1 and TRBJ1-1; no firm D call. Germline V gene sequence: CDR1 SQVTM, CDR2 ANQGSEA. This CDR3 region has 14 residues. Trimming removed 4 bases from V and 4 bases from J, with 16 bases in between. The CDR3 DNA reads TGCAGCGTTGCGTTAGGCGTCGGTACCACTGAAGCTTTCTTT. Translated, it gives CSVALGVGTTEAFF.

This chain uses TRBV7-3 with TRBJ2-3; D gene ambiguous. Germline V gives CDR1 SGHTA, CDR2 FQGTGA. V shed 1 base and J shed 4 bases, with 3 bases lying between them. CDR3 size: 12 residues. The CDR3 DNA reads TGTGCCAGCAGCTTAAAGGCAGATACGCAGTATTTT. Translating it yields CASSLKADTQYF. Based on the CDR3 plus reference TRBV7-3 and TRBJ2-3, the full variable domain is GAGVSQTPSNKVTEKGKYVELRCDPISGHTALYWYRQSLGQGPEFLIYFQGTGAADDSGLPNDRFFAVRPEGSVSTLKIQRTERGDSAVYLCASSLKADTQYFGPGTRLTVL.

Many counts were recorded for this clonotype. The CDR3 loop reads CASSLELRDRDYEQYF. The CDR3 bases are TGTGCCAGCAGCTTAGAATTAAGGGACAGGGACTACGAGCAGTACTTC. The chain recombines TRBV7-2 with TRBJ2-7, with 9 bases fitting TRBD1. The CDR3 totals 16 residues. Per the germline V gene, CDR1 is SGHTA and CDR2 is FQGNSA. J lost 3 bases, V lost 1 base, and 7 bases had no gene match.

The J gene is TRBJ2-1, the V gene TRBV24-1; D tentatively reads TRBD1 or TRBD2 (5 bases each). Trimming took off 3 bases at V and 3 bases at J, with 14 bases between the two ends. The CDR3 is made up of 16 amino acids. Germline V CDR1 and CDR2: KGHDR, SFDVKD. The CDR3 DNA sequence: TGTGCCACCAGTGATCTTGGACAAGGGAGCTACAATGAGCAGTTCTTC. Its protein is CATSDLGQGSYNEQFF.

V is TRBV6-2 or TRBV6-3 and J is TRBJ2-1; 13 bases align to TRBD2. V shed 7 bases and J 5 bases; nucleotides not matched to a gene: 2. Germline V gives CDR1 MNHEY, CDR2 SVGEGT. This CDR3 has 14 amino acids. CDR3 sequence reads: CASTGLAGDNEQFF. CDR3 DNA sequence: TGTGCCAGCACCGGACTAGCGGGAGACAATGAGCAGTTCTTC.

This clonotype was detected many times. This chain links TRBV7-2 with TRBJ2-1; 8 positions match TRBD1. The germline V gene has CDR1 SGHTA and CDR2 FQGNSA. V was pared by 7 bases and J by 4 bases, with 9 bases of the junction left unmatched. This CDR3 is built from 15 residues. The CDR3 spells CASTKQGGGYNEQFF. The CDR3 DNA is TGTGCCAGCACCAAACAGGGGGGAGGATACAATGAGCAGTTCTTC. Full variable domain (outside the CDR3, taken from reference TRBV7-2 and TRBJ2-1): GAGVSQSPSNKVTEKGKDVELRCDPISGHTALYWYRQSLGQGLEFLIYFQGNSAPDKSGLPSDRFSAERTGGSVSTLTIQRTQQEDSAVYLCASTKQGGGYNEQFFGPGTRLTVL.

This clonotype was seen a handful of times. The chain is built from TRBV24-1 and TRBJ2-1; 7 bases line up with TRBD2. Per germline, CDR1 KGHDR and CDR2 SFDVKD. Trimming cost V 7 bases and J 4 bases; bases outside gene matches: 9. The CDR3 contains 15 residues. Written as DNA, the CDR3 is TGTGCCACCAGGGGGAAGGCTAGCGGATACAATGAGCAGTTCTTC. Translation gives CATRGKASGYNEQFF.

V gene TRBV19 combines with J gene TRBJ2-1, with 12 bases aligning to TRBD2. The CDR3 sequence is 17 residues long. Germline CDR1 is LNHDA and CDR2 is SQIVND (reference sequence). Germline trimming cut 0 bases from V and 10 bases from J; bases unmatched to any gene: 10. The CDR3 reads CASSIDFTRLAGEEQFF. CDR3 nucleotides: TGTGCCAGTAGTATAGACTTCACTCGACTAGCGGGAGAGGAGCAGTTCTTC.

The chain has TRBV30 and TRBJ1-3, with D maybe TRBD1 (5 bases). V lost 4 bases, J lost 0 bases, and 10 bases lay in between. The germline V gene encodes CDR1 GTSNPN and CDR2 SVGIG (reference sequence). This CDR3 is built from 14 residues. The CDR3 DNA is TGTGCCTGGACGGACACTTTCTCTGGAAACACCATATATTTT. Protein sequence: CAWTDTFSGNTIYF.

The chain is built from TRBV19 and TRBJ1-2; no clear D gene. This CDR3 has 16 residues. V was cut by 3 bases and J by 4 bases, with 18 bases left in between. The germline V gene encodes CDR1 LNHDA and CDR2 SQIVND (reference sequence). The CDR3: CASSITSLVNGYGYTF. Written as DNA, the CDR3 is TGTGCCAGTAGTATCACCTCCTTGGTTAACGGCTATGGCTACACCTTC.

This clonotype was picked up a small number of times. V and J are TRBV27 and TRBJ2-7, with 9 bases identical to TRBD1. This CDR3 contains 17 residues. The junction had 18 bases not matched to a gene; V was cut back by 6 bases and J by 6 bases. CDR1 is MNHEY, CDR2 SMNVEV, per germline (reference sequence). In DNA, the CDR3 is TGTGCCAGCAGCGCACTCAAAACCGGGACAGGGTTTTCCGAGCAGTACTTC. Its translation: CASSALKTGTGFSEQYF.

V is TRBV27 and J is TRBJ1-2, with a tentative D call TRBD1 (5 bases). CDR1 is MNHEY and CDR2 is SMNVEV in the germline V gene (reference sequence). V was shortened by 6 bases and J by 5 bases, with 13 bases between the two germline ends. CDR3 length: 13 residues. CDR3 coding DNA: TGTGCCAGCAGCCCCGGGACTGTTTATGGCTACACCTTC. As protein: CASSPGTVYGYTF.

About this clonotype itself: The conserved final phenylalanine or tryptophan is absent from the CDR3, which likely points to a read error. The chain carries TRBV7-3 and TRBJ2-1, with D possibly called TRBD1 or TRBD2 (5 bases each). From germline, CDR1 is SGHTA and CDR2 FQGTGA. The CDR3 spans 15 residues. The ends were cut back, 10 bases at V and 2 bases at J, with 18 bases in the middle. CDR3 protein: CATRQMRGTYNEQFY. CDR3 in DNA: TGTGCCACCCGCCAGATGAGGGGCACCTACAATGAGCAGTTCTAC.

The V gene is TRBV7-9, the J gene TRBJ2-5, with D uncertain. The CDR3 has 12 residues. Germline V gives CDR1 SEHNR, CDR2 FQNEAQ (reference sequence). Trimming removed 3 bases from V and 1 base from J, with 3 bases in between. The CDR3 DNA is TGTGCCAGCAGCTTCAGCCAAGAGACCCAGTACTTC. Translation gives CASSFSQETQYF.

This clonotype has a count of ten or more. This chain connects TRBV7-2 to TRBJ2-3, with D perhaps TRBD2 (6 bases). CDR3 length: 18 amino acids. V lost 0 bases and J 0 bases, leaving 16 bases between the germline ends. CDR1 and CDR2 from the germline V gene are SGHTA and FQGNSA. The CDR3 spells CASSLAEIAAPSTDTQYF. As DNA, the CDR3 is TGTGCCAGCAGCTTAGCGGAGATAGCGGCTCCTAGCACAGATACGCAGTATTTT.

V and J are TRBV29-1 and TRBJ2-1, with TRBD2 identical over 13 bases. Unmatched junction bases numbered 5, after V lost 0 bases and J lost 15 bases. Germline lookup yields CDR1 SQVTM and CDR2 ANQGSEA. CDR3 length equals 13 residues. The CDR3 here is CSVEDWTSGSSFF. DNA of the CDR3: TGCAGCGTTGAAGATTGGACTAGCGGGAGCTCGTTCTTC.